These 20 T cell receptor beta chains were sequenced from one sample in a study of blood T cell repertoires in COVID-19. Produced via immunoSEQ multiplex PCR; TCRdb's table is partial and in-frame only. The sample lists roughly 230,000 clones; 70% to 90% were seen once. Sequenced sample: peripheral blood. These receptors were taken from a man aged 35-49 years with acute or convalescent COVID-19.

The CDR3 loop is CAISETRDSNEQFF. The CDR3 DNA reads as TGTGCCATCAGTGAGACGAGGGACAGTAATGAGCAGTTCTTC. The genes are TRBV10-3 and TRBJ2-1; 7 nucleotides align to TRBD1. CDR3 length: 14 residues. V lost 2 bases, J lost 7 bases, and 5 bases stayed unmatched. CDR1 and CDR2 from the germline V gene are ENHRY and SYGVKD.

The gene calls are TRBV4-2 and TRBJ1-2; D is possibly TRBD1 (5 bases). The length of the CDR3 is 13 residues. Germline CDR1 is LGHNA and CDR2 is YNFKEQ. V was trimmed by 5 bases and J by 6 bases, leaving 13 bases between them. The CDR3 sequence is CASSGNGADGYTF. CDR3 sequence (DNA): TGTGCCAGCAGCGGTAATGGGGCTGATGGCTACACCTTC.

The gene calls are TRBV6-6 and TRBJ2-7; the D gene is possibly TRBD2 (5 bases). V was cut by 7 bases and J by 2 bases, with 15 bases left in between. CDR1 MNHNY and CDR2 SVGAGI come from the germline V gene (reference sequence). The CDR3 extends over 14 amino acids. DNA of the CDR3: TGTGCCAGCACCCCACGGGGTCAGACCTACGAGCAGTACTTC. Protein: CASTPRGQTYEQYF.

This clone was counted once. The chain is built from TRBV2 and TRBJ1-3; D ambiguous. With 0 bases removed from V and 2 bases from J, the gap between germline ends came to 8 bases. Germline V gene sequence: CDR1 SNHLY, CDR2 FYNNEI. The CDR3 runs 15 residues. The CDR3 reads CASSEARHPGNTIYF. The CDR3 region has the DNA TGTGCCAGCAGTGAAGCCAGACACCCTGGAAACACCATATATTTT. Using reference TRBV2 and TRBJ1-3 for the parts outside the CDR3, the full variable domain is EPEVTQTPSHQVTQMGQEVILRCVPISNHLYFYWYRQILGQKVEFLVSFYNNEISEKSEIFDDQFSVERPDGSNFTLKIRSTKLEDSAMYFCASSEARHPGNTIYFGEGSWLTVV.

The CDR3 region has the DNA TGTGCCACCAGCAGAGATATGGGACAGGGCTATGGCTACACCTTC. Residues: CATSRDMGQGYGYTF. The chain couples TRBV15 to TRBJ1-2, with 9 bases aligning to TRBD1. The ends lost 0 bases at V and 4 bases at J; junction bases unmatched: 3. The CDR3 spans 15 residues. Germline CDR1 LNHNV, CDR2 YYDKDF (reference sequence).

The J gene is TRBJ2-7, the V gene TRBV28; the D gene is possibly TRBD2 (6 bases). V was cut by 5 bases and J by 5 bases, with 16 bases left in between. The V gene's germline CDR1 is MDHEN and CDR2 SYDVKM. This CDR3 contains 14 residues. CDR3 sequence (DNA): TGTGCCAGCAGTGGGGGGAACGGGTTCCACGAGCAGTACTTC. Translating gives CASSGGNGFHEQYF. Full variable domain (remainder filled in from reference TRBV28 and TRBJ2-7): DVKVTQSSRYLVKRTGEKVFLECVQDMDHENMFWYRQDPGLGLRLIYFSYDVKMKEKGDIPEGYSVSREKKERFSLILESASTNQTSMYLCASSGGNGFHEQYFGPGTRLTVT.

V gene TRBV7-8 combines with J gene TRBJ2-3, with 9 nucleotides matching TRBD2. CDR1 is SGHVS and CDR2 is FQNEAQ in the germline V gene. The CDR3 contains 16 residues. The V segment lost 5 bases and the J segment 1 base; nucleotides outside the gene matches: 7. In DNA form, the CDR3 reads TGTGCCAGCAGCATTCGGACTAGCGACGGCACAGATACGCAGTATTTT. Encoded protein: CASSIRTSDGTDTQYF.

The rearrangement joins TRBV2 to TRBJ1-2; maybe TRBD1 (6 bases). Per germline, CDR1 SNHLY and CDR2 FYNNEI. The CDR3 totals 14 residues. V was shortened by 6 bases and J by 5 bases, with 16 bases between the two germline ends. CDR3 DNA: TGTGCCAGCAGAAGGGACAAAGGAGAATATGGCTACACCTTC. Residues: CASRRDKGEYGYTF. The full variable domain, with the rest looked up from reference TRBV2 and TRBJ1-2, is EPEVTQTPSHQVTQMGQEVILRCVPISNHLYFYWYRQILGQKVEFLVSFYNNEISEKSEIFDDQFSVERPDGSNFTLKIRSTKLEDSAMYFCASRRDKGEYGYTFGSGTRLTVV.

The CDR3 nucleotides read TGTGCCAGCAGTTCACTTCCAGGGGAGAACACTGAAGCTTTCTTT. Translated: CASSSLPGENTEAFF. This chain connects TRBV6-6 to TRBJ1-1; weak D call: TRBD1 (6 bases). V dropped 4 bases and J dropped 1 base, with 13 bases sitting between them. CDR3 length: 15 residues. In germline, CDR1 is MNHNY, CDR2 SVGAGI (reference sequence).

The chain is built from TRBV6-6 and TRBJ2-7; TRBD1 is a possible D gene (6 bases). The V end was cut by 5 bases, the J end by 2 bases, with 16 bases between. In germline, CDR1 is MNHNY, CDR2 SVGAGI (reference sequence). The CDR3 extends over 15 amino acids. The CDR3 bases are TGTGCCAGCAGTCAAACGACAGGTATGACCTACGAGCAGTACTTC. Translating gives CASSQTTGMTYEQYF.

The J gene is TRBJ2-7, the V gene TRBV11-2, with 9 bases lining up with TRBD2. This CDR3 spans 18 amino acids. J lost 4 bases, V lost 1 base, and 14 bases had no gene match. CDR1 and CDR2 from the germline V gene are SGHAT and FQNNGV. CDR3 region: CASSLVVSGGFRGYEQYF. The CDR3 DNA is TGTGCCAGCAGCTTAGTAGTTAGCGGGGGTTTTAGGGGGTACGAGCAGTACTTC.

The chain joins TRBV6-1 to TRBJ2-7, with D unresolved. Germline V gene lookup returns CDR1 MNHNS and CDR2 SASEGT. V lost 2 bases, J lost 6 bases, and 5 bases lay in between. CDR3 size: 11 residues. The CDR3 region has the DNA TGTGCCAGCAGTGAAAACGGCGAGCAGTACTTC. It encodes CASSENGEQYF.

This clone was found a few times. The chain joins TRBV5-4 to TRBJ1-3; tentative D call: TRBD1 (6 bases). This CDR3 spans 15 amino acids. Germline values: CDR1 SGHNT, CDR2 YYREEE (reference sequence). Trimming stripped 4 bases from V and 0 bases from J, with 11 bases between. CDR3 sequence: CASSVQGLSGNTIYF. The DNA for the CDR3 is TGTGCCAGCAGCGTACAGGGCCTCTCTGGAAACACCATATATTTT.

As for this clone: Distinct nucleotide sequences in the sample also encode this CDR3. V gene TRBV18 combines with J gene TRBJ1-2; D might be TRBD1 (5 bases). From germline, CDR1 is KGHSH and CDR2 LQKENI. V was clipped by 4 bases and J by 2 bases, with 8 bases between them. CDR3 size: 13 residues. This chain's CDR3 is CASSLDRNYGYTF. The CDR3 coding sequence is TGTGCCAGCTCACTTGACAGAAACTATGGCTACACCTTC.

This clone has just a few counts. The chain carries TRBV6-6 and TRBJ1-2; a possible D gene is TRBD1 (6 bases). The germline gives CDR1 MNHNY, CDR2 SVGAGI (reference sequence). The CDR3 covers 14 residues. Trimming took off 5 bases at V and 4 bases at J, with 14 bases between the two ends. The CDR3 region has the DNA TGTGCCAGCAGTCCCACCGGACAGATCTATGGCTACACCTTC. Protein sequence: CASSPTGQIYGYTF.

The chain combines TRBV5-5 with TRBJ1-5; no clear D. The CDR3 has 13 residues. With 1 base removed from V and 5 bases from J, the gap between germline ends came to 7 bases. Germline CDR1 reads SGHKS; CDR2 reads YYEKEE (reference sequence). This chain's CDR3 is CASSLRPDQPQHF. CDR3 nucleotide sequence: TGTGCCAGCAGCTTGCGTCCGGATCAGCCCCAGCATTTT.

CDR3 coding DNA: TGTGCCAGCAGCCCCGCGACAGGGGGGGCTTTCTTT. Its protein is CASSPATGGAFF. The V call is TRBV11-1, the J call TRBJ1-1; TRBD1 aligns across 9 bases. Germline CDR1 reads SGHAT; CDR2 reads FQDESV (reference sequence). The junction had 6 bases not matched to a gene; V was cut back by 5 bases and J by 11 bases. The CDR3 loop spans 12 amino acids.

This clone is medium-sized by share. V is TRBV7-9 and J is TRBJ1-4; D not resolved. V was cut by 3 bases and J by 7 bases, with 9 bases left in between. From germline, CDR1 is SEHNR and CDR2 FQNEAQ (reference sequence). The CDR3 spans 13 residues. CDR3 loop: CASSLSGIEKLFF. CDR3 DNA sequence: TGTGCCAGCAGCTTGTCAGGAATTGAAAAACTGTTTTTT.

As DNA, the CDR3 is TGTGCCAGCTCACCCACGCCACAGGGGACCACTGAAGCTTTCTTT. It encodes CASSPTPQGTTEAFF. This chain links TRBV18 with TRBJ1-1; 7 bases are a match to TRBD1. The CDR3 length is 15 residues. V trimming: 3 bases; J trimming: 4 bases; junction bases outside the gene matches: 8. In germline, CDR1 is KGHSH, CDR2 LQKENI.

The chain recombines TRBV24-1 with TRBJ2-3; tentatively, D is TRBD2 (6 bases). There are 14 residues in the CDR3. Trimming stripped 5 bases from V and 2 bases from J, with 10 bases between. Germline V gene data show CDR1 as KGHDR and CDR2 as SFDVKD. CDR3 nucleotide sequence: TGTGCCACCAGTGGGGGGGAATTCACAGATACGCAGTATTTT. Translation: CATSGGEFTDTQYF.